These T cell receptor beta chains were read from a single sample in a study of regulatory T cells in long-lasting Graves disease. TCRdb processed the multiplex PCR reads anew with MiXCR; each CDR3 protein has one entry. The top ten clones hold around 30% of a sample with more than 300,000 distinct CDR3 sequences, around 23% of them seen once. The material sequenced was peripheral blood mononuclear cells (PBMCs), taken when the disease was refractory, from a patient treated with antithyroid drugs. These receptors were collected from a woman aged 40 to 49 with Graves disease. Both conserved end residues are trimmed from each CDR3. The D gene is left open where the match is weak. Size values are once, few and many counts, or a class for expanded clones, and some rows have none.

>-|-|TRBV19
ASSRQDMGGNQPQH
>many|-|TRBV28
ASSSGREYYGYT
>many|-|TRBV12-3/TRBV12-4
ASSPDINYPQY
>once|TRBD2|TRBV4-2
ASSQVSGTSGETQY
>few|-|TRBV7-3
ASSLGWGKGLYNEQF
>-|-|TRBV28
ASSPTGLDEQY
>few|-|TRBV5-6
ASSLGSSAYYEQY
>once|-|TRBV6-1
ASSEFLDYEQF
>many|-|TRBV28
ASTPRTSGASPLH
>many|-|TRBV28
ASQGHYEQY
>-|-|TRBV18
ASSPFNNQPQH
>few|TRBD2|TRBV6-2/TRBV6-3
ASSYRGGSLSYEQY
>few|-|TRBV12-5
ASAPQGRNQPQH
>-|TRBD1|TRBV5-1
ASSSPGTGVPGELF
>many|-|TRBV12-3/TRBV12-4
ASSHGPENSPLH
>many|-|TRBV28
ASSLRREAYEQY